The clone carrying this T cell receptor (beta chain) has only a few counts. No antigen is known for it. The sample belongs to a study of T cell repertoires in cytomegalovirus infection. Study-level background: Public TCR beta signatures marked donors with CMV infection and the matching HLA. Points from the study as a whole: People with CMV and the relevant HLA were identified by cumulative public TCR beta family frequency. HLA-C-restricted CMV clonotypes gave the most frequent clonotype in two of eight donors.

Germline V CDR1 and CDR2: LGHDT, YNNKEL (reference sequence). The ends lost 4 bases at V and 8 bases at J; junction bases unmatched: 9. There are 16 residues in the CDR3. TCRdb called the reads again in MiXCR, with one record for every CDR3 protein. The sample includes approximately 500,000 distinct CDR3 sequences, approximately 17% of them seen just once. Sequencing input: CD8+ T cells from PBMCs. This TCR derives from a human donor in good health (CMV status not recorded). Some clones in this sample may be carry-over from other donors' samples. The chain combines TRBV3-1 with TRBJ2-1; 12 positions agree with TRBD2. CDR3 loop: CASSRNPSGGADEQFF. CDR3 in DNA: TGTGCCAGCAGCCGCAATCCTAGCGGGGGGGCGGATGAGCAGTTCTTC.